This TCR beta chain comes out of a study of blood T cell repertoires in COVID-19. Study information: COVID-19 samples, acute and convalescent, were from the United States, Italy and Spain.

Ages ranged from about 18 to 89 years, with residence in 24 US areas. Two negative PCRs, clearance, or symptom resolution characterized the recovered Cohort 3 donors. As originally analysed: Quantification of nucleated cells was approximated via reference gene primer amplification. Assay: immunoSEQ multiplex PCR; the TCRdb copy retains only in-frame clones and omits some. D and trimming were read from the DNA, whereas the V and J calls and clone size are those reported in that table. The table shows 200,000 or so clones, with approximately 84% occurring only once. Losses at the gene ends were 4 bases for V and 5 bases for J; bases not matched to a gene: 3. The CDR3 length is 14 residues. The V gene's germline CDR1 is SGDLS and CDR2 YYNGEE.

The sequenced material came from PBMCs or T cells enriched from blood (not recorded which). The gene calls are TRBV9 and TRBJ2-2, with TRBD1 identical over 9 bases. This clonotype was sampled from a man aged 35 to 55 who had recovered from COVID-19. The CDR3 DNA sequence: TGTGCCAGCAGCTCTGGACAGGGGACCGGGGAGCTGTTTTTT. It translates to CASSSGQGTGELFF.